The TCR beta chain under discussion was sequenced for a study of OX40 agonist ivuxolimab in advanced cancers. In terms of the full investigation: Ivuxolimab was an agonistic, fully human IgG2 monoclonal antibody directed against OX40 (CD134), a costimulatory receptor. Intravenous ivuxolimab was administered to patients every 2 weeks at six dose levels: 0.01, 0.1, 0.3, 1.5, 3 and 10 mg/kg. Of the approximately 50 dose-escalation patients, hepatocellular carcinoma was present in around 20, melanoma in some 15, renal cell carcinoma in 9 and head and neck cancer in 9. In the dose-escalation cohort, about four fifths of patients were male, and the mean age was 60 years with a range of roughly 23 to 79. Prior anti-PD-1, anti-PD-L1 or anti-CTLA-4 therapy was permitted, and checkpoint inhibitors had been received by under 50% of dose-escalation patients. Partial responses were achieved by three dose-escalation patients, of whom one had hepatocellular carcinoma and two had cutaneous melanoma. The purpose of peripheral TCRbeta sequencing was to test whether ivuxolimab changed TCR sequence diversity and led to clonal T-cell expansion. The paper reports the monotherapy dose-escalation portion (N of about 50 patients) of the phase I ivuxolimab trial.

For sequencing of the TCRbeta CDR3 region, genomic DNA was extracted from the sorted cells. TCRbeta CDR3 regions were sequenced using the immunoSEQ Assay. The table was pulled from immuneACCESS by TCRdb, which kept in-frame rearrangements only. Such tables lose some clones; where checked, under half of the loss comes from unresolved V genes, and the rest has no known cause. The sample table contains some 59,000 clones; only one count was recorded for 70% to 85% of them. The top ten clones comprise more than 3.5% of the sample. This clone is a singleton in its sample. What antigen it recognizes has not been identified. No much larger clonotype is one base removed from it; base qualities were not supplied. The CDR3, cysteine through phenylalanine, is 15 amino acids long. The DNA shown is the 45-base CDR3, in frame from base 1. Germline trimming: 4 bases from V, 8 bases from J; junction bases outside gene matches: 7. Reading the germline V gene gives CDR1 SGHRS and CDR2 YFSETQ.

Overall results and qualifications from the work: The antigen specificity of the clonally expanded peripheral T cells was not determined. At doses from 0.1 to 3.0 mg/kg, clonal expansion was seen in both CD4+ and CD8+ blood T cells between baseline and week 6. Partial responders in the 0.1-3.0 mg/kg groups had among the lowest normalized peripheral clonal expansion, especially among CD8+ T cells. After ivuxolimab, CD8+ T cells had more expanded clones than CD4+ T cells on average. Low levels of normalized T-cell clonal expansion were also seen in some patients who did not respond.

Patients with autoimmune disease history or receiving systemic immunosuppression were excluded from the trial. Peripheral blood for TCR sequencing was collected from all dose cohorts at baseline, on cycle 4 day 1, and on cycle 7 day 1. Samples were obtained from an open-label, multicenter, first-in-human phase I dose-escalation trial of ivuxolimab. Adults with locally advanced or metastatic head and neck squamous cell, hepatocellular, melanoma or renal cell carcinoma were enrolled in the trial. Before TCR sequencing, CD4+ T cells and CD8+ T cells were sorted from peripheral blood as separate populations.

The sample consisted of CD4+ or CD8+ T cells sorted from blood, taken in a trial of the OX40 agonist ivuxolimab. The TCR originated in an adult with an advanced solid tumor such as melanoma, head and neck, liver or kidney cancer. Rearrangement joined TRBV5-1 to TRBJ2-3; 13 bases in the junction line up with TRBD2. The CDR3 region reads CASSPGLAGEGTQYF. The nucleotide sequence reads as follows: TGCGCCAGCAGCCCAGGACTAGCGGGGGAGGGTACGCAGTATTTT.